Listed here are 26 T cell receptor beta chains from one sample, sequenced in a study of breast tumors, draining lymph nodes, adjacent tissues. Samples came from axillary lymph nodes draining the breast cancer. TCRdb ran MiXCR on the multiplex PCR reads and lists one entry per CDR3 protein. This table holds 150,000 to 200,000 distinct CDR3 sequences, around a third found once. The sample taken for sequencing was axillary lymph node tissue. The source of these receptors is a female donor with breast cancer. Some clones in this sample may be carry-over from other donors' samples.

Regarding this clonotype: Since a much larger clone is just one base distant, this may be a read error. The rearrangement uses TRBV9 and TRBJ2-1; 9 bases map to TRBD1. Germline-derived CDR1 and CDR2 are SGDLS and YYNGEE. The CDR3 runs 15 residues. In DNA, the CDR3 is TGTGCCAGCAGCCTCCGGACAGGGGCGGGCAATGAGCCGTTCTTC. It translates to CASSLRTGAGNEPFF.

Ten or more counts support this clonotype. The chain employs TRBV15 and TRBJ2-7; D is unclear. This CDR3 is built from 14 residues. CDR1 LNHNV and CDR2 YYDKDF come from the germline V gene (reference sequence). V was clipped by 3 bases and J by 3 bases, with 12 bases between them. The CDR3: CATSSANKRYEQYF. The CDR3 DNA is TGTGCCACCAGCAGCGCGAACAAGCGCTACGAGCAGTACTTC.

The V call is TRBV19, the J call TRBJ1-2; the D gene is possibly TRBD1 (5 bases). The V and J ends lost 6 bases and 4 bases respectively, with 9 bases between them. Germline CDR1 LNHDA, CDR2 SQIVND (reference sequence). The CDR3 extends over 12 amino acids. This chain's CDR3 is CASSQGTYGYTF. The CDR3 DNA sequence: TGTGCCAGTAGCCAGGGCACCTATGGCTACACCTTC.

This clonotype has at least ten counts. CDR3 nucleotide sequence: TGCGCCAGCAGCCAAGGGCCAACCCGGGGACGAGAGACCCAGTACTTC. It specifies CASSQGPTRGRETQYF. This chain links TRBV4-1 with TRBJ2-5, with D perhaps assigned TRBD1 or TRBD2 (5 bases each). Trimming left V 1 base short and J 4 bases short, with 16 bases between. The CDR3 spans 16 residues. Germline values: CDR1 MGHRA, CDR2 YSYEKL.

This chain links TRBV7-9 with TRBJ2-3; D is perhaps TRBD1 (6 bases). Germline V gene data show CDR1 as SEHNR and CDR2 as FQNEAQ (reference sequence). The CDR3 is 11 amino acids. Trimming pared 8 bases from V and 11 bases from J, leaving 14 bases between. The CDR3 coding sequence is TGTGCCAGCCGCGAGGGGGATGAGCAGTATTTT. This sequence encodes CASREGDEQYF.

This clonotype appeared many times. The gene calls are TRBV6-6 and TRBJ2-5; maybe TRBD2 (5 bases). Trimming removed 2 bases from V and 1 base from J, with 8 bases in between. The CDR3 sequence is 14 residues long. Germline CDR1 is MNHNY and CDR2 is SVGAGI (reference sequence). The chain's CDR3 is CASSYERIQETQYF. Here the CDR3 DNA reads TGTGCCAGCAGTTACGAGCGGATCCAAGAGACCCAGTACTTC.

This clonotype came up once. The chain combines TRBV9 with TRBJ2-7, with TRBD2 matching 11 bases. CDR1 and CDR2 from the germline V gene are SGDLS and YYNGEE. V was pared by 5 bases and J by 0 bases, with 7 bases of the junction left unmatched. The CDR3 is made up of 16 amino acids. The DNA for the CDR3 is TGTGCCAGCAGTAGCGGGGGGGGCGGGAGCTCCTACGAGCAGTACTTC. Translating gives CASSSGGGGSSYEQYF. The complete variable domain, with remaining parts taken from reference TRBV9 and TRBJ2-7, reads DSGVTQTPKHLITATGQRVTLRCSPRSGDLSVYWYQQSLDQGLQFLIQYYNGEERAKGNILERFSAQQFPDLHSELNLSSLELGDSALYFCASSSGGGGSSYEQYFGPGTRLTVT.

This clonotype has ten or more counts. The chain links TRBV6-5 to TRBJ2-5, with TRBD1 matching 9 bases. The CDR3 sequence is 16 residues long. V lost 6 bases and J lost 5; bases outside the gene matches: 13. From germline, CDR1 is MNHEY and CDR2 SVGAGI. The CDR3 bases are TGTGCCAGCAGCCGAACCGGGACAGGGTTGTACGAGACCCAGTACTTC. This translates into CASSRTGTGLYETQYF.

This clonotype was detected ten times or more. The rearrangement joins TRBV19 to TRBJ2-2; D is uncertain. Germline values: CDR1 LNHDA, CDR2 SQIVND (reference sequence). The CDR3 extends over 13 amino acids. V gave up 5 bases and J gave up 7 bases, with 11 bases separating them. The DNA for the CDR3 is TGTGCCAGTAGTCTAGGGTCCCTCGGGGAGCTGTTTTTT. This gives the protein CASSLGSLGELFF.

V usage is TRBV28 and J usage is TRBJ1-2; 9 bases are shared with TRBD1. Germline V gene lookup returns CDR1 MDHEN and CDR2 SYDVKM. The CDR3 consists of 15 residues. Trimming cost V 5 bases and J 4 bases; bases outside gene matches: 8. CDR3 DNA: TGTGCCAGCAGTCAACCGGGACAGGGTGCCTATGGCTACACCTTC. This codes for CASSQPGQGAYGYTF.

The rearrangement links TRBV6-5 to TRBJ2-5, with 9 nucleotides matching TRBD2. Germline trimming cut 4 bases from V and 5 bases from J; bases unmatched to any gene: 8. The CDR3 length is 15 residues. Germline V CDR1 and CDR2: MNHEY, SVGAGI. CDR3: CASSWVSGRRETQYF. CDR3 in DNA: TGTGCCAGCAGTTGGGTTAGCGGGAGAAGGGAGACCCAGTACTTC.

The table lists this clonotype with many counts. The V gene is TRBV10-3, the J gene TRBJ1-5, with D uncertain. Germline CDR1 reads ENHRY; CDR2 reads SYGVKD. This CDR3 has 14 residues. V was clipped by 5 bases and J by 5 bases, with 13 bases between them. The CDR3 nucleotides read TGTGCCATCAGTTCCCTGTCCGGGGATCAGCCCCAGCATTTT. This gives the protein CAISSLSGDQPQHF.

This clonotype was counted at least ten times. The genes are TRBV27 and TRBJ2-3; 12 bases align to TRBD1. J lost 5 bases, V lost 2 bases, and 5 bases had no gene match. Germline-derived CDR1 and CDR2 are MNHEY and SMNVEV (reference sequence). The length of the CDR3 is 16 residues. The CDR3 loop reads CASSLGTGGFLDTQYF. The DNA for the CDR3 is TGTGCCAGCAGTTTAGGGACAGGGGGCTTTCTAGATACGCAGTATTTT.

This clonotype was counted a single time. The gene calls are TRBV19 and TRBJ2-5; 11 positions match TRBD2. There are 17 residues in the CDR3. V shed 3 bases, J shed 2 bases, and the junction held 8 bases outside the gene matches. Germline V gives CDR1 LNHDA, CDR2 SQIVND (reference sequence). The CDR3 DNA sequence: TGTGCCAGTAGTATCCGAGGTAGCGGGGGGGTTCAAGAGACCCAGTACTTC. Amino acids: CASSIRGSGGVQETQYF. Full variable domain (outside the CDR3, taken from reference TRBV19 and TRBJ2-5): DGGITQSPKYLFRKEGQNVTLSCEQNLNHDAMYWYRQDPGQGLRLIYYSQIVNDFQKGDIAEGYSVSREKKESFPLTVTSAQKNPTAFYLCASSIRGSGGVQETQYFGPGTRLLVL.

As concerns this clonotype: A read error is likely, as this CDR3 ends without the conserved phenylalanine or tryptophan. The limits of the CDR3 on the DNA are not certain, so only TCRdb's listed CDR3 is given. V is TRBV10-3 and J is TRBJ2-5; no check of the table's D call, TRBD2, against the DNA was made. The CDR3 is 16 amino acids long, termini counted. CDR1 is ENHRY and CDR2 is SYGVKD in the germline V gene. Here the CDR3 reads CAISGGGGVEGYTFGS.

For this clonotype: Given a much more abundant clone one base away, this may be a read error. The chain employs TRBV5-6 and TRBJ2-7; a weak D match, TRBD2 (6 bases). CDR1 and CDR2 (germline): SGHDT, YYEEEE. V lost 5 bases and J 4 bases, leaving 19 bases between the germline ends. The CDR3 covers 15 residues. The CDR3 coding sequence is TGTGCCAGCAGTCCGGTGGCTACCGGGGGTTACGAGCAGTACTTC. Encoded protein: CASSPVATGGYEQYF.

About this clonotype: It may be a read error: a sequence one base away is much more abundant. The rearrangement uses TRBV5-4 and TRBJ2-3; 9 bases are a match to TRBD2. The CDR3 length is 14 residues. V lost 5 bases, J lost 6 bases, and 7 bases stayed unmatched. CDR1 is SGHNT, CDR2 YYREEE, per germline (reference sequence). CDR3 in amino acids: CASRRLAAPDTQYF. The CDR3 nucleotides are TGTGCCAGCAGAAGACTAGCGGCGCCGGATACGCAGTATTTT.

The chain is built from TRBV20-1 and TRBJ2-3; 7 bases agree with TRBD2. Germline V gene sequence: CDR1 DFQATT, CDR2 SNEGSKA (reference sequence). CDR3 length: 17 residues. The V segment lost 6 bases and the J segment 0 bases; nucleotides outside the gene matches: 15. The CDR3 here is CSASSGGPPRSTDTQYF. The DNA for the CDR3 is TGCAGTGCAAGTTCGGGAGGCCCTCCAAGGAGCACAGATACGCAGTATTTT.

This clonotype came up many times. This chain uses TRBV5-6 with TRBJ2-5; 8 nucleotides line up with TRBD1. Trimming at V came to 6 bases and at J to 4 bases, leaving 8 bases not matched to a gene. Germline CDR1 reads SGHDT; CDR2 reads YYEEEE. The length of the CDR3 is 14 residues. As DNA, the CDR3 is TGTGCCAGCACCCACGGGACAGGCGGAGAGACCCAGTACTTC. It encodes CASTHGTGGETQYF.

This clonotype has at least ten counts. The V and J genes are TRBV7-2 and TRBJ1-2; D unresolved. V lost 5 bases to trimming and J lost 2 bases, with 9 bases between them. Germline assignment: CDR1 SGHTA and CDR2 FQGNSA. The CDR3 sequence is 13 residues long. CDR3 coding DNA: TGTGCCAGCAGCCCGGACGGAAACTATGGCTACACCTTC. As protein: CASSPDGNYGYTF.

Concerning this clonotype itself: The junction and the germline gene differ at one end; a read error may be behind it. This chain joins TRBV20-1 and TRBJ2-1; D is ambiguous. Germline CDR1 is DFQATT and CDR2 is SNEGSKA (reference sequence). The CDR3 is 12 amino acids. CDR3 nucleotides: TGCAGTGCTAGATGGGGATACAATGAGCCGTCCTTC. This translates into CSARWGYNEPSF.

This clonotype came up many times. The gene calls are TRBV29-1 and TRBJ2-7; a possible D gene is TRBD1 (6 bases). V was cut by 4 bases and J by 1 base, with 20 bases left in between. Per the germline V gene, CDR1 is SQVTM and CDR2 is ANQGSEA. There are 16 residues in the CDR3. CDR3: CSVVPFEGVESYEQYF. CDR3 DNA: TGCAGCGTTGTCCCCTTTGAGGGGGTGGAATCCTACGAGCAGTACTTC.

This clonotype was detected a few times. The rearrangement uses TRBV19 and TRBJ2-4; 8 bases are shared with TRBD1. The CDR3 runs to 15 residues. From germline, CDR1 is LNHDA and CDR2 SQIVND (reference sequence). Trimming removed 9 bases from V and 3 bases from J; junction bases left unmatched: 10. CDR3 sequence: CASSHSTGDKNIQYF. The CDR3 region has the DNA TGTGCCAGCAGTCACTCGACAGGGGACAAAAACATTCAGTACTTC. Using reference TRBV19 and TRBJ2-4 for the parts outside the CDR3, the full variable domain is DGGITQSPKYLFRKEGQNVTLSCEQNLNHDAMYWYRQDPGQGLRLIYYSQIVNDFQKGDIAEGYSVSREKKESFPLTVTSAQKNPTAFYLCASSHSTGDKNIQYFGAGTRLSVL.

This clonotype was detected many times. This chain links TRBV9 with TRBJ1-2; 7 bases agree with TRBD1. CDR1 is SGDLS, CDR2 YYNGEE, per germline. V gave up 4 bases and J gave up 8 bases; unmatched junction bases: 11. CDR3 size: 14 residues. The CDR3 bases are TGTGCCAGCAGCCCGGGACAGTCTGATTGGGGCTACACCTTC. It codes for CASSPGQSDWGYTF.

In this sample, this clonotype turned up many times. This sequence joins TRBV3-1 and TRBJ1-6; unclear D gene. CDR3 length equals 15 residues. The V gene lost 1 base and the J gene lost 6 bases, with 10 bases spanning the gap. The V gene's germline CDR1 is LGHDT and CDR2 YNNKEL (reference sequence). The CDR3 coding sequence is TGTGCCAGCAGCCAAGGGGCCTCAATTAATTCACCCCTCCACTTT. Translated, it gives CASSQGASINSPLHF.

Concerning this clonotype itself: One base away lies a much larger clone, so this may be a sequencing read error. The rearrangement links TRBV28 to TRBJ2-2; D is perhaps TRBD2 (5 bases). Germline V lookup: CDR1 MDHEN, CDR2 SYDVKM. This CDR3 comprises 14 residues. The DNA of the CDR3 is TGTGCCAGCAGTTTTACACAATTTGTCGGGGAGCCGTTTTTT. Translation gives CASSFTQFVGEPFF.